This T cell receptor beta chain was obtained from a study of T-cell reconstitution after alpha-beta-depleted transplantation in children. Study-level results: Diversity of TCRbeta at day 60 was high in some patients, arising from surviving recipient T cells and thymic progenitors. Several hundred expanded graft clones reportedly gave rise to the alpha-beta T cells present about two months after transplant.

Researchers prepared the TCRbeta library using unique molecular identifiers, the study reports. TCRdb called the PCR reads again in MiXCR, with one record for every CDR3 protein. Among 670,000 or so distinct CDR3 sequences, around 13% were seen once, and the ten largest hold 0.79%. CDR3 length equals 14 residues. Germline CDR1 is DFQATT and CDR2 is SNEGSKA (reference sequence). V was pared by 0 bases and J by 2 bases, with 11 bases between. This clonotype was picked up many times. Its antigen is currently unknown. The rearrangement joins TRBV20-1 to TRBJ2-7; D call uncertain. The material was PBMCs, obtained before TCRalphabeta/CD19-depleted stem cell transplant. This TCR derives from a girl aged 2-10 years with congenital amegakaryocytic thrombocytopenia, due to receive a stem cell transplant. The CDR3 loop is CSARDEADTYEQYF. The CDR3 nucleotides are TGCAGTGCTAGAGATGAGGCAGACACCTACGAGCAGTACTTC.